This passage covers 29 T cell receptor beta chains from one sample sequenced in a study of blood T cells in healthy people across ages. It was with a sample-barcoded 5' primer and a J-beta primer mix that a second PCR of roughly 7 to 12 cycles was run. Each CDR3 protein is one row after TCRdb ran MiXCR on the 5' RACE reads. The sample has around 870,000 distinct CDR3 sequences, about 30% seen once. The source material was blood. The source is a woman over 75 in good health.

This clonotype appeared many times. This chain links TRBV6-1 with TRBJ1-2; no definite D call. The CDR3 is 13 residues long. CDR1 and CDR2 from the germline V gene are MNHNS and SASEGT. V shed 0 bases and J shed 4 bases, with 6 bases lying between them. In DNA form, the CDR3 reads TGTGCCAGCAGTGAAGCGTTAGTCTATGGCTACACCTTC. Its translation: CASSEALVYGYTF.

There are many counts of this clonotype. This rearrangement joins TRBV10-3 to TRBJ2-3, with a weak D call TRBD2 (6 bases). Germline assignment: CDR1 ENHRY and CDR2 SYGVKD. The ends were cut back, 8 bases at V and 0 bases at J, with 18 bases in the middle. This CDR3 is built from 16 residues. The CDR3 DNA reads as TGTGCCATCGGAGCCTACGGGGGTTCTAGCACAGATACGCAGTATTTT. The encoded protein is CAIGAYGGSSTDTQYF.

The rearrangement uses TRBV6-6 and TRBJ1-5; D not certain. V dropped 2 bases and J dropped 8 bases, with 19 bases sitting between them. The germline V gene has CDR1 MNHNY and CDR2 SVGAGI (reference sequence). The CDR3 runs 16 residues. In DNA, the CDR3 is TGTGCCAGCAGTTACAGGGCTGTGGGGTCTTGGGAGCCCCAGCATTTT. Translation gives CASSYRAVGSWEPQHF.

This clonotype appeared many times. This chain links TRBV5-1 with TRBJ2-7; a possible D gene is TRBD1 (5 bases). V shed 1 base and J shed 0 bases, with 14 bases lying between them. The CDR3 is 16 residues long. Germline CDR1 reads SGHRS; CDR2 reads YFSETQ. In nucleotides, the CDR3 is TGCGCCAGCAGCTTGTTGGGGCCGCCTAGCTCCTACGAGCAGTACTTC. The encoded protein is CASSLLGPPSSYEQYF. The entire variable domain, with the rest obtained from reference TRBV5-1 and TRBJ2-7, is as follows: KAGVTQTPRYLIKTRGQQVTLSCSPISGHRSVSWYQQTPGQGLQFLFEYFSETQRNKGNFPGRFSGRQFSNSRSEMNVSTLELGDSALYLCASSLLGPPSSYEQYFGPGTRLTVT.

Of note for this clonotype: Germline is not matched at one junction end, which may reflect a read error. This chain joins TRBV18 and TRBJ1-5; 10 bases line up with TRBD1. Germline V gene sequence: CDR1 KGHSH, CDR2 LQKENI. The CDR3 extends over 16 amino acids. The CDR3 loop reads CASSPGTGASNRPQHF. DNA of the CDR3: TGTGCCAGCTCTCCTGGGACAGGGGCTAGCAATCGGCCCCAGCATTTT. Full variable domain (rest looked up from reference TRBV18 and TRBJ1-5): NAGVMQNPRHLVRRRGQEARLRCSPMKGHSHVYWYRQLPEEGLKFMVYLQKENIIDESGMPKERFSAEFPKEGPSILRIQQVVRGDSAAYFCASSPGTGASNRPQHFGDGTRLSIL.

This chain connects TRBV6-2 or TRBV6-3 to TRBJ2-5; D gene ambiguous. Germline CDR1 and CDR2: MNHEY and SVGEGT. The V end was cut by 2 bases, the J end by 11 bases, with 21 bases between. This CDR3 has 15 residues. The CDR3: CASSYSLGYDNEQYF. For the CDR3, the DNA is TGTGCCAGCAGTTACAGCCTGGGCTATGACAATGAGCAGTACTTC.

A word on this clonotype: This could be a read error, since a much larger clone is one nucleotide away. V and J are TRBV6-6 and TRBJ1-2, with 9 bases fitting TRBD1. In germline, CDR1 is MNHNY, CDR2 SVGAGI (reference sequence). The CDR3 is made up of 13 amino acids. V shed 6 bases and J 3 bases; nucleotides not matched to a gene: 2. The DNA for the CDR3 is TGTGCCAGCAGCGGGACAGGGTACTATGGCTACACCTTC. Its translation is CASSGTGYYGYTF.

CDR3 protein: CASSQQFGTTGELFF. The CDR3 region has the DNA TGTGCCAGCAGCCAACAATTCGGGACCACCGGGGAGCTGTTTTTT. The chain has TRBV3-1 and TRBJ2-2; D may correspond to TRBD1 or TRBD2 (5 bases each). CDR1 and CDR2 from the germline V gene are LGHDT and YNNKEL (reference sequence). V dropped 2 bases and J dropped 4 bases, with 11 bases sitting between them. CDR3 size: 15 residues.

Only a few counts were recorded for this clonotype. CDR3: CASSPWTGNENYGYTF. The CDR3 nucleotides are TGCGCCAGCAGCCCTTGGACAGGGAACGAGAACTATGGCTACACCTTC. The rearrangement links TRBV4-1 to TRBJ1-2; 8 bases are shared with TRBD1. J was trimmed by 2 bases and V by 4 bases; bases with no gene match: 9. The CDR3 loop spans 16 amino acids. In germline, CDR1 is MGHRA, CDR2 YSYEKL.

This clonotype has just a few counts. This chain connects TRBV5-1 to TRBJ1-1, with D possibly matching TRBD1 (5 bases). This CDR3 contains 14 residues. Looked up from germline, CDR1 is SGHRS and CDR2 is YFSETQ. V dropped 4 bases and J dropped 1 base, with 11 bases sitting between them. The CDR3 protein is CASSPEGRNTEAFF. The CDR3 DNA reads as TGCGCCAGCAGCCCGGAGGGGAGGAACACTGAAGCTTTCTTT.

This clonotype has a count of ten or more. This sequence joins TRBV7-2 and TRBJ1-2; D perhaps matches TRBD1 (6 bases). V lost 3 bases, J lost 4 bases, and 12 bases lay in between. CDR1 and CDR2 from the germline V gene are SGHTA and FQGNSA. There are 14 residues in the CDR3. The DNA for the CDR3 is TGTGCCAGCAGCTTCGACACAGGGCCCTATGGCTACACCTTC. Translating gives CASSFDTGPYGYTF.

The chain employs TRBV6-5 and TRBJ1-1; D is perhaps TRBD1 (5 bases). V was clipped by 2 bases and J by 5 bases, with 9 bases between them. The CDR3 has 13 amino acids. Germline CDR1 is MNHEY and CDR2 is SVGAGI. CDR3 residues: CASSYDEGTEAFF. CDR3 in DNA: TGTGCCAGCAGTTACGACGAGGGGACTGAAGCTTTCTTT.

This clonotype occurred a few times. V usage is TRBV12-3 or TRBV12-4 and J usage is TRBJ1-1; 7 bases are shared with TRBD1. The CDR3 length is 14 residues. With 6 bases clipped from V and 5 bases from J, the junction kept 9 bases outside the gene matches. The CDR3 protein is CASSLQGPRTEAFF. In nucleotides, the CDR3 is TGTGCCAGCAGCTTACAGGGGCCAAGGACTGAAGCTTTCTTT.

The table lists this clonotype with a count of one. CDR3 nucleotide sequence: TGTGCCAGCAGCCCTAGGAGGAGACAGGTCTCTGGGGCCAACGTCCTGACTTTC. Its protein product is CASSPRRRQVSGANVLTF. The chain joins TRBV7-2 to TRBJ2-6; tentative D call: TRBD1 (6 bases). The germline CDR1 and CDR2 sequences are SGHTA and FQGNSA. The CDR3 extends over 18 amino acids. V gave up 5 bases and J gave up 0 bases, with 17 bases separating them.

The V call is TRBV6-2 or TRBV6-3, the J call TRBJ1-4; D is ambiguous. The germline V and J ends were trimmed by 6 bases and 3 bases, with 14 bases remaining between them. Germline CDR1 reads MNHEY; CDR2 reads SVGEGT. The CDR3 is 15 residues long. CDR3 in DNA: TGTGCCAGCAGCGCGCCTCAGCCCTCTAATGAAAAACTGTTTTTT. This gives the protein CASSAPQPSNEKLFF.

The table lists this clonotype with a few counts. The V gene is TRBV5-1, the J gene TRBJ2-5, with D maybe TRBD2 (7 bases). CDR1 and CDR2 (germline): SGHRS, YFSETQ. The CDR3 runs 17 residues. The V gene lost 4 bases and the J gene lost 2 bases, with 21 bases spanning the gap. The CDR3 reads CASSTARGGGEQETQYF. For the CDR3, the DNA is TGCGCCAGCAGCACCGCTCGGGGAGGGGGGGAACAAGAGACCCAGTACTTC.

The rearrangement links TRBV7-9 to TRBJ2-2; D is undetermined. V was shortened by 1 base and J by 0 bases, with 6 bases between the two germline ends. CDR1 and CDR2 from the germline V gene are SEHNR and FQNEAQ (reference sequence). The CDR3 contains 15 residues. The CDR3 nucleotides are TGTGCCAGCAGCTTAGTACGAGCGAACACCGGGGAGCTGTTTTTT. Residues: CASSLVRANTGELFF.

This clonotype was found many times. V and J are TRBV10-3 and TRBJ2-4; TRBD2 aligns across 10 bases. Per germline, CDR1 ENHRY and CDR2 SYGVKD. The CDR3 covers 14 residues. V lost 4 bases, J lost 6 bases, and 3 bases stayed unmatched. The DNA for the CDR3 is TGTGCCATCAGTGGAAGCGGGGGGGGAAACATTCAGTACTTC. It is translated as CAISGSGGGNIQYF.

This clonotype was detected a few times. J is TRBJ1-2 and V is TRBV7-2, with a possible D match to TRBD1 (5 bases). CDR1 is SGHTA and CDR2 is FQGNSA in the germline V gene. Trimming cost V 5 bases and J 11 bases, with 12 bases left between them. The CDR3 has 11 residues. The CDR3 DNA is TGTGCCAGCAGCGCCCTCCCAGGGTACACCTTC. Translation: CASSALPGYTF.

This clonotype appeared many times. The chain uses TRBV12-3 or TRBV12-4 and TRBJ2-1; 8 nucleotides align to TRBD2. CDR3 size: 14 residues. The V and J ends lost 7 bases and 8 bases, in that order; junction bases with no gene match: 10. The CDR3 spells CASTRAGAFHEQFF. As DNA, the CDR3 is TGTGCCAGCACCCGAGCGGGGGCGTTCCATGAGCAGTTCTTC.

Ten or more counts support this clonotype. CDR3 nucleotide sequence: TGTGCCAGCAGTCGCTATACAGGGACTGGGGCCAACGTCCTGACTTTC. It translates to CASSRYTGTGANVLTF. J is TRBJ2-6 and V is TRBV2; tentative D call: TRBD1 (6 bases). Per germline, CDR1 SNHLY and CDR2 FYNNEI. Trimming removed 5 bases from V and 2 bases from J, with 13 bases in between. This CDR3 has 16 amino acids.

This clonotype has more than one count but fewer than ten. Possible read error: a much larger clone is one base away. This rearrangement joins TRBV7-2 to TRBJ2-5, with no clear D. CDR1 and CDR2 from the germline V gene are SGHTA and FQGNSA. Trimming removed 2 bases at V and 11 bases at J, with 12 bases between. The CDR3 spans 12 residues. For the CDR3, the DNA is TGTGCCAGCAGCTTACCATTCCGTGAGCAGTACTTC. This codes for CASSLPFREQYF.

This clonotype appeared many times. CDR3 amino acids: CSGQGAQDYGYTF. Here the CDR3 DNA reads TGCAGCGGACAGGGGGCGCAGGATTATGGCTACACCTTC. V gene TRBV29-1 combines with J gene TRBJ1-2, with 10 bases aligning to TRBD1. The CDR3 loop spans 13 amino acids. The germline gives CDR1 SQVTM, CDR2 ANQGSEA. After removal of 7 bases from V and 5 bases from J, the junction contained 7 bases not matched to a gene.

The sample holds many counts of this clonotype. The rearrangement links TRBV7-2 to TRBJ2-7; weak D call: TRBD2 (6 bases). Trimming shortened V by 5 bases and J by 3 bases, and 14 bases separated the two germline ends. Germline values: CDR1 SGHTA, CDR2 FQGNSA. This CDR3 spans 14 amino acids. CDR3 protein: CASSPPGGVYEQYF. The DNA for the CDR3 is TGTGCCAGCAGCCCACCCGGCGGGGTCTACGAGCAGTACTTC.

The chain joins TRBV30 to TRBJ2-7, with D unresolved. Germline V gives CDR1 GTSNPN, CDR2 SVGIG (reference sequence). CDR3 length equals 13 residues. Between the trimmed V and J ends, which lost 2 bases and 7 bases, there was a span of 15 bases. In DNA form, the CDR3 reads TGTGCCTGGAGTAAGGACCGTTTACGTGAGCAGTACTTC. Translating gives CAWSKDRLREQYF.

The rearrangement uses TRBV7-6 and TRBJ1-1; D ambiguous. The CDR3 runs to 13 residues. V was pared by 1 base and J by 2 bases, with 5 bases between. In germline, CDR1 is SGHVS, CDR2 FNYEAQ. The CDR3 loop reads CASSLEINTEAFF. DNA for the CDR3: TGTGCCAGCAGCTTAGAAATTAACACTGAAGCTTTCTTT.

Concerning this clonotype: Just one base apart from a much larger clone, this may be a read error. This chain's CDR3 is CASSSTSPPRDAQYF. The CDR3 DNA reads as TGTGCCAGCAGTTCGACTAGTCCTCCGCGAGATGCGCAGTATTTT. This sequence joins TRBV6-5 and TRBJ2-3; TRBD2 might be the D (6 bases). The CDR3 consists of 15 residues. Germline CDR1 reads MNHEY; CDR2 reads SVGAGI.

This clonotype was seen only a few times. Since a much larger clone is just one base distant, this may be a read error. J is TRBJ2-5 and V is TRBV5-1; D may match TRBD1 or TRBD2 (5 bases each). Germline values: CDR1 SGHRS, CDR2 YFSETQ. V was cut by 2 bases and J by 11 bases, with 16 bases left in between. The CDR3 has 13 residues. The DNA of the CDR3 is TGCGCCAGCAGCTTTGCAGAGCGAGGGGAGCAGTACTTC. It codes for CASSFAERGEQYF.

This clonotype was seen at least ten times. V is TRBV20-1 and J is TRBJ2-7, with D possibly being TRBD1 (6 bases). This CDR3 spans 15 amino acids. CDR1 is DFQATT, CDR2 SNEGSKA, per germline (reference sequence). V lost 6 bases and J lost 2, with 20 bases in between. CDR3 loop: CSAAHYREGAYEQYF. The CDR3 DNA reads as TGCAGTGCCGCGCATTACAGAGAGGGGGCCTACGAGCAGTACTTC.